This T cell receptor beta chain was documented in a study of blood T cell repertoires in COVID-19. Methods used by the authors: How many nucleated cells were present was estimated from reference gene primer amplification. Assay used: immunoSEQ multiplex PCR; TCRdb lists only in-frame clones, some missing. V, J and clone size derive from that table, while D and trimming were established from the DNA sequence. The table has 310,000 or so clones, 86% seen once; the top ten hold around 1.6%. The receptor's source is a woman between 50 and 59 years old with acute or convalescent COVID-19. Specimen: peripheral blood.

This chain's CDR3 is CASSDRGQIYGYTF. CDR3 nucleotide sequence: TGTGCCAGCAGTGATAGGGGCCAGATATATGGCTACACCTTC. The rearrangement links TRBV25-1 to TRBJ1-2, with D tentatively TRBD1 (5 bases). Germline loops: CDR1 MGHDK, CDR2 SYGVNS. CDR3 length: 14 amino acids. Deletions cut 3 bases from V and 5 bases from J, with 13 bases between.